This TCR beta chain was sequenced for a study of OX40 agonist ivuxolimab in advanced cancers. Turning to the study itself: Every 2 weeks, ivuxolimab was infused into the patients intravenously at between 0.01 and 10 mg/kg. The dose-escalation cohort had hepatocellular carcinoma, melanoma, renal cell or head and neck cancer.

This CDR3 spans 14 amino acids. The germline V gene has CDR1 SGHTA and CDR2 FQGNSA. The trim removed 4 bases at V and 6 bases at J, leaving 8 bases unmatched. General study points: Doses of 0.1 to 3.0 mg/kg were accompanied by clonal expansion of CD4+ and CD8+ blood T cells by week 6.

This clone has only a few counts. The antigen is unknown. The protocol was immunoSEQ multiplex PCR, while the TCRdb copy is restricted to in-frame clones and leaves out a portion. The top ten clones hold approximately 1.5% of a sample with about 86,000 clones, around 85% of them seen once. This receptor was identified in an adult with an advanced solid tumor such as melanoma, head and neck, liver or kidney cancer. The chain is built from TRBV7-2 and TRBJ1-1; 7 bases fit TRBD1. Sample: CD4+ or CD8+ T cells sorted from blood, taken in a trial of the OX40 agonist ivuxolimab. CDR3 residues: CASSWRQGDAEAFF. The CDR3 nucleotides read TGTGCCAGCAGCTGGAGACAGGGTGACGCTGAAGCTTTCTTT.